These T cell receptor beta chains were read from a single sample in a study of OX40 agonist ivuxolimab in advanced cancers. Measured with immunoSEQ multiplex PCR; TCRdb has only the in-frame clones, and not every one. The sample includes about 91,000 clones, around 85% of them seen just once. This sample comprised CD4+ or CD8+ T cells sorted from blood, obtained in a trial of the OX40 agonist ivuxolimab. The receptors here all came from an adult with an advanced solid tumor such as melanoma, head and neck, liver or kidney cancer. CDR3s include the opening cysteine and the closing phenylalanine or tryptophan. Each record gives: CDR3 protein, CDR3 DNA, J gene, clone size, V gene, D gene. D genes are given only for firm matches. The listing skips clone size in some rows; elsewhere it reads once, few, many or a size class.

cdr3_aa: CASSPGGAASGYTF
cdr3_nt: TGTGCCAGCTCACCCGGAGGGGCGGCGAGTGGCTACACCTTC
j_call: TRBJ1-2
clone_size: .
v_call: TRBV18
d_call: .

cdr3_aa: CASSFDGVGSYNEQFF
cdr3_nt: TGTGCCAGCAGCTTCGATGGGGTGGGCTCCTACAATGAGCAGTTCTTC
j_call: TRBJ2-1
clone_size: .
v_call: TRBV7-2
d_call: .

cdr3_aa: CATETSGVETQYF
cdr3_nt: TGTGCCACAGAGACTAGTGGGGTAGAGACCCAGTACTTC
j_call: TRBJ2-5
clone_size: once
v_call: TRBV10-3
d_call: .

cdr3_aa: CASMRTGYYGYTF
cdr3_nt: TGTGCCAGCATGAGGACAGGGTATTATGGCTACACCTTC
j_call: TRBJ1-2
clone_size: .
v_call: TRBV6-5
d_call: TRBD1

cdr3_aa: CATQIGRVGNQPQHF
cdr3_nt: TGTGCCACCCAGATAGGCAGGGTTGGCAATCAGCCCCAGCATTTT
j_call: TRBJ1-5
clone_size: .
v_call: TRBV19
d_call: .

cdr3_aa: CAAQGSFRSEAFF
cdr3_nt: TGTGCCGCCCAGGGGTCCTTTAGGTCTGAAGCTTTCTTT
j_call: TRBJ1-1
clone_size: .
v_call: TRBV6-5
d_call: .

cdr3_aa: CASSLAQGLTEAFF
cdr3_nt: TGCGCCAGCAGCTTAGCACAGGGGCTCACTGAAGCTTTCTTT
j_call: TRBJ1-1
clone_size: .
v_call: TRBV5-1
d_call: TRBD1

cdr3_aa: CASSTGRTEGYTF
cdr3_nt: TGTGCCAGCAGCACCGGGCGCACGGAGGGCTACACCTTC
j_call: TRBJ1-2
clone_size: .
v_call: TRBV7-8
d_call: .

cdr3_aa: CASRGAGVETQYF
cdr3_nt: TGTGCCAGCAGGGGGGCGGGGGTAGAGACCCAGTACTTC
j_call: TRBJ2-5
clone_size: .
v_call: TRBV7-6
d_call: .

cdr3_aa: CASSEPVITGELFF
cdr3_nt: TGCGCCAGCAGTGAACCTGTGATTACCGGGGAGCTGTTTTTT
j_call: TRBJ2-2
clone_size: .
v_call: TRBV10-2
d_call: .

cdr3_aa: CASTAGTGTALAYNEQFF
cdr3_nt: TGTGCCAGCACAGCCGGGACAGGAACGGCCCTGGCCTACAATGAGCAGTTCTTC
j_call: TRBJ2-1
clone_size: .
v_call: TRBV27
d_call: TRBD1

cdr3_aa: CASSWQGTDTQYF
cdr3_nt: TGTGCCAGCAGCTGGCAAGGCACAGATACGCAGTATTTT
j_call: TRBJ2-3
clone_size: few
v_call: TRBV5-5
d_call: .

cdr3_aa: CASSGDTEAFF
cdr3_nt: TGTGCCAGCAGTGGAGACACTGAAGCTTTCTTT
j_call: TRBJ1-1
clone_size: few
v_call: TRBV6-5
d_call: .

cdr3_aa: CASSVRQGAGETQYF
cdr3_nt: TGTGCCAGCAGCGTTAGACAGGGGGCCGGCGAGACCCAGTACTTC
j_call: TRBJ2-5
clone_size: .
v_call: TRBV9
d_call: TRBD1

cdr3_aa: CASSDRDIPTEFGYTF
cdr3_nt: TGTGCCAGCAGTGACCGGGACATCCCAACCGAATTCGGCTACACCTTC
j_call: TRBJ1-2
clone_size: .
v_call: TRBV6-1
d_call: .

cdr3_aa: CASSRVGQGNTEAFF
cdr3_nt: TGCGCCAGCAGCCGGGTTGGACAGGGGAACACTGAAGCTTTCTTT
j_call: TRBJ1-1
clone_size: once
v_call: TRBV4-1
d_call: TRBD1

cdr3_aa: CASSIGQGSGELFF
cdr3_nt: TGTGCCAGTAGTATAGGACAGGGATCCGGGGAGCTGTTTTTT
j_call: TRBJ2-2
clone_size: once
v_call: TRBV19
d_call: TRBD1

cdr3_aa: CASRGTGAPSYEQYF
cdr3_nt: TGTGCCAGCAGGGGAACAGGGGCCCCCTCCTACGAGCAGTACTTC
j_call: TRBJ2-7
clone_size: once
v_call: TRBV2
d_call: TRBD1

cdr3_aa: CASRVNPGSYNSPLHF
cdr3_nt: TGTGCCAGCAGGGTAAACCCCGGCTCCTATAATTCACCCCTCCACTTT
j_call: TRBJ1-6
clone_size: .
v_call: TRBV2
d_call: .

cdr3_aa: CASSRWERGQDF
cdr3_nt: TGTGCCAGCAGCCGATGGGAGAGAGGACAAGACTTC
j_call: TRBJ2-7
clone_size: medium-sized
v_call: TRBV5-8
d_call: .

cdr3_aa: CASSIKAGTGELFF
cdr3_nt: TGTGCCAGTAGTATAAAAGCCGGCACCGGGGAGCTGTTTTTT
j_call: TRBJ2-2
clone_size: .
v_call: TRBV19
d_call: .

cdr3_aa: CASSLDLNYGYTF
cdr3_nt: TGTGCCAGCAGTTTGGATTTAAACTATGGCTACACCTTC
j_call: TRBJ1-2
clone_size: .
v_call: TRBV27
d_call: .

cdr3_aa: CASSLGSGDGETQYF
cdr3_nt: TGCGCCAGCAGCTTGGGTAGCGGGGACGGAGAGACCCAGTACTTC
j_call: TRBJ2-5
clone_size: .
v_call: TRBV5-1
d_call: TRBD2

cdr3_aa: CASRTGLNSGANVLTF
cdr3_nt: TGTGCCAGCCGGACAGGCTTGAACTCTGGGGCCAACGTCCTGACTTTC
j_call: TRBJ2-6
clone_size: few
v_call: TRBV13
d_call: TRBD1